This T cell receptor (beta chain) emerged from a study of cytomegalovirus exposure and HLA in healthy donors. Whole-study results and caveats: Indistinguishable V segments, including TRBV6-2 and TRBV6-3, were excluded. Further analysis, carried out later, found HLA-associated TCR beta chains more clonally expanded than equally common other chains. Sequencing likely caused a cluster of highly shared sequence variants. When analyzed later, a missense DCLRE1C variant was found to be linked to TCR beta V- and J-gene trimming.

Amplification used 60 Vbeta primers and 13 Jbeta primers. The data were produced by immunoSEQ multiplex PCR, yet TCRdb's version contains in-frame clones alone and is incomplete. The sample records more than 85,000 clones, 78% being singletons. As regards this clone: Its specificity is not known.

Trimming stripped 1 base from V and 5 bases from J, with 13 bases between. The CDR3 length is 15 residues. Germline CDR1 and CDR2: SEHNR and FQNEAQ (reference sequence). The source is a man aged 25-45 years in good health and CMV-seronegative. Material: PBMCs. The rearrangement uses TRBV7-9 and TRBJ2-3; no firm D call. The CDR3 is CASSLDPNNGDTQYF. Here the CDR3 DNA reads TGTGCCAGCAGCTTAGATCCGAACAATGGAGATACGCAGTATTTT.